This is a list of T cell receptor beta chains from one sample in a study of blood T cell repertoires in COVID-19. TCRdb's copy holds only in-frame clones and misses some; the assay was immunoSEQ multiplex PCR. The data contain 200,000 to 300,000 clones, around three quarters of them singletons. Sequenced input: peripheral blood. The receptors were gathered from a woman of 80 years or more with acute or convalescent COVID-19. CDR3s include the opening cysteine and the closing phenylalanine or tryptophan.

V gene	J gene	CDR3 protein
TRBV4-1	TRBJ2-7	CASSQDLVRSYEQYF
TRBV18	TRBJ2-7	CGGAGFETSGFQYIGQYF
TRBV28	TRBJ1-3	CASSTSLPSGNTIYF
TRBV7-2	TRBJ2-1	CASSLAGSGSYNEQFF
TRBV7-2	TRBJ1-2	CASSLRPMTGGLNYGYTF
TRBV5-1	TRBJ2-1	CASSWTAGGLGEQFF
TRBV4-3	TRBJ1-5	CASSQDHGGANQPQHF
TRBV19	TRBJ1-4	CASSIHTGGPQGKLFF
TRBV19	TRBJ1-5	CASRDRGRSWHF
TRBV19	TRBJ2-2	CASLQQNTGELFF
TRBV6-5	TRBJ1-6	CASRESSYNSPLHF
TRBV10-3	TRBJ2-1	CAITSISSGGNEQFF
TRBV30	TRBJ1-5	CAWSSQGNQPQHF
TRBV5-1	TRBJ2-7	CASSLPGSREQYF
TRBV29-1	TRBJ2-7	CSVTGQVNEQYF
TRBV3-1/TRBV3-2	TRBJ2-2	CASSQGLGRTGELFF
TRBV12-3/TRBV12-4	TRBJ2-7	CASSRVNEQYF
TRBV18	TRBJ1-2	CASSPSVNYGYTF
TRBV9	TRBJ2-3	CASSVSGRTDTQYF
TRBV7-2	TRBJ1-3	CASSAPGLISGNTIYF
TRBV7-9	TRBJ2-3	CASSLAAATDTQYF
TRBV6-5	TRBJ1-1	CASSYSSQTAATEAFF
TRBV5-1	TRBJ1-1	CASSQRDRANTEAFF
TRBV29-1	TRBJ2-5	CSGASGTGKETQYF
TRBV2	TRBJ2-3	CASSPYGQRGTDTQYF
TRBV7-9	TRBJ1-1	CASSLVREGAFF
TRBV19	TRBJ1-4	CASSIVGRGRTNEKLFF
TRBV3-1/TRBV3-2	TRBJ1-1	CASSQNRGWTEAFF
TRBV19	TRBJ2-1	CASSIDPTRNSYNEQFF
TRBV7-2	TRBJ2-7	CASSLAASGVTEQYF
TRBV20-1	TRBJ2-7	CSASRQGAPYEQYF
TRBV6-5	TRBJ1-1	CASSYFPVMNTEAFF
TRBV5-1	TRBJ2-2	CASSTPGGTGELFF
TRBV29-1	TRBJ1-2	CSGLQGSGYTF
TRBV18	TRBJ2-4	CASSGWGVAKNIQYF
TRBV20-1	TRBJ2-7	CSASTGGHEQYF
TRBV6-6	TRBJ1-1	CASSYRLNTEAFF
TRBV7-2	TRBJ2-7	CASSLGSISSYEQYF
TRBV3-1/TRBV3-2	TRBJ1-4	CASSHYRPGVANEKLFF
TRBV2	TRBJ2-7	CASKRDRDYEQYF
TRBV6-2/TRBV6-3	TRBJ2-1	CASRPSGGAYEQFF
TRBV5-4	TRBJ1-1	CASSLGGAMNTEAFF
TRBV19	TRBJ2-1	CASSIGTSANEQFF
TRBV19	TRBJ2-1	CASSIQLAGGQDEQFF
TRBV5-5	TRBJ2-2	CASSSSSGSDTGELFF
TRBV9	TRBJ2-3	CASSARSLAGAGVDTQYF
TRBV2	TRBJ1-2	CASSEGQGSDGYTF